One sample yielded the 22 T cell receptor beta chains listed below, sequenced in a study of cytotoxic CD8 clonotypes in ibrutinib-treated CLL (dated by TCRdb to the early 2020s). The receptor library was made with the immunoSEQ multiplex PCR assay. Not all clones reach the TCRdb copy of this immuneACCESS table, which keeps in-frame sequences only. Checked studies attribute under half of the gap to unresolved V genes and leave the rest unexplained. Within this sample are hundreds of thousands of clones, with more than 65% of them counted one time only. 5.5% to 8% of the sample belongs to the ten largest clones. The material sequenced was PBMCs, taken before ibrutinib treatment. These receptors originate from a human donor with chronic lymphocytic leukemia.

The CDR3 sequence: CASSYSVGNSGNTIYF. CDR3 nucleotide sequence: TGTGCCAGCAGTTATTCGGTCGGCAACTCTGGAAACACCATATATTTT. V and J are TRBV6-9 and TRBJ1-3; D unresolved. CDR3 size: 16 residues. Germline V CDR1 and CDR2: MNHGY, SVAAGI. The V end lost 0 bases, the J end lost 0 bases, and 9 bases lay between the germline ends.

The V gene is TRBV9, the J gene TRBJ2-7; 15 bases are shared with TRBD2. This CDR3 region has 17 residues. J gave up 7 bases and V 0 bases, and 8 bases lay outside the gene matches. Germline V gene data show CDR1 as SGDLS and CDR2 as YYNGEE. The CDR3 DNA follows: TGTGCCAGCAGCGTAGGGAGTTGGGGACTAGCGGGAGGTGAGCAGTACTTC. Amino acid sequence: CASSVGSWGLAGGEQYF. Variable domain in full (rest from reference TRBV9 and TRBJ2-7): DSGVTQTPKHLITATGQRVTLRCSPRSGDLSVYWYQQSLDQGLQFLIQYYNGEERAKGNILERFSAQQFPDLHSELNLSSLELGDSALYFCASSVGSWGLAGGEQYFGPGTRLTVT.

The chain couples TRBV5-4 to TRBJ2-3; 10 nucleotides agree with TRBD2. Germline values: CDR1 SGHNT, CDR2 YYREEE (reference sequence). V was clipped by 4 bases and J by 4 bases; unmatched bases: 9. This CDR3 is built from 16 residues. The CDR3 spells CASSQTSGNPPDTQYF. CDR3 DNA: TGTGCCAGCAGCCAAACTAGCGGGAACCCTCCAGATACGCAGTATTTT.

J is TRBJ2-1 and V is TRBV5-6, with no clear D. V lost 2 bases, J lost 9 bases, and 9 bases lay in between. Germline values: CDR1 SGHDT, CDR2 YYEEEE. CDR3 size: 12 residues. CDR3 sequence: CASSFDWGEQFF. CDR3 nucleotides: TGTGCCAGCAGCTTCGATTGGGGTGAGCAGTTCTTC. Full variable domain (missing parts from reference TRBV5-6 and TRBJ2-1): DAGVTQSPTHLIKTRGQQVTLRCSPKSGHDTVSWYQQALGQGPQFIFQYYEEEERQRGNFPDRFSGHQFPNYSSELNVNALLLGDSALYLCASSFDWGEQFFGPGTRLTVL.

The chain has TRBV4-2 and TRBJ1-2; 9 bases agree with TRBD1. The germline V gene encodes CDR1 LGHNA and CDR2 YNFKEQ. This CDR3 is 17 amino acids long. The ends lost 1 base at V and 1 base at J; junction bases unmatched: 7. The CDR3 protein is CASSQGQGENFNYGYTF. The CDR3 coding sequence is TGTGCCAGCAGCCAAGGACAGGGGGAGAACTTTAACTATGGCTACACCTTC.

This chain links TRBV29-1 with TRBJ2-1; D is uncertain. Per germline, CDR1 SQVTM and CDR2 ANQGSEA. CDR3 length: 12 amino acids. V lost 3 bases, J lost 7 bases, and 10 bases lay in between. The CDR3 spells CSVDLLINEQFF. The CDR3 DNA is TGCAGCGTTGATCTGCTAATAAATGAGCAGTTCTTC.

This rearrangement joins TRBV7-9 to TRBJ2-1; 7 bases match TRBD2. The CDR3 has 15 amino acids. The germline gives CDR1 SEHNR, CDR2 FQNEAQ (reference sequence). The V and J ends lost 1 base and 9 bases, in that order; junction bases with no gene match: 9. The DNA for the CDR3 is TGTGCCAGCAGCTTAGTTGCGGGAGAAATAGTTGAGCAGTTCTTC. Translation: CASSLVAGEIVEQFF.

The chain carries TRBV10-3 and TRBJ1-4, with TRBD1 as a possible D gene (6 bases). The CDR3 is 16 residues long. Looked up from germline, CDR1 is ENHRY and CDR2 is SYGVKD. The germline V and J ends were trimmed by 3 bases and 8 bases, with 19 bases remaining between them. CDR3 DNA: TGTGCCATCAGTGACCCCCAGGGGAAGAGTCCGGAAAAACTGTTTTTT. It is translated as CAISDPQGKSPEKLFF.

This chain uses TRBV27 with TRBJ2-5, with D possibly matching TRBD1 (5 bases). Germline lookup yields CDR1 MNHEY and CDR2 SMNVEV (reference sequence). The CDR3 consists of 14 residues. V lost 4 bases and J 4 bases, leaving 13 bases between the germline ends. In DNA form, the CDR3 reads TGTGCCAGCAGTTATTCCAGGGATGGAGAGACCCAGTACTTC. Translated, it gives CASSYSRDGETQYF.

V and J are TRBV10-3 and TRBJ2-1; 11 nucleotides line up with TRBD2. Germline loops: CDR1 ENHRY, CDR2 SYGVKD. V was clipped by 6 bases and J by 5 bases; unmatched bases: 6. The CDR3 has 15 residues. CDR3 bases: TGTGCCATCAGGAAGGGACTAGCGGAGGACAATGAGCAGTTCTTC. It specifies CAIRKGLAEDNEQFF.

The genes are TRBV30 and TRBJ1-1; unclear D gene. From germline, CDR1 is GTSNPN and CDR2 SVGIG (reference sequence). V was clipped by 1 base and J by 5 bases, with 8 bases between them. The CDR3 runs 12 residues. CDR3: CAWSDRGTEAFF. In DNA, the CDR3 is TGTGCCTGGAGTGATCGGGGAACTGAAGCTTTCTTT.

The V and J genes are TRBV5-8 and TRBJ2-1; 9 bases match TRBD1. Germline V gene data show CDR1 as SGHTS and CDR2 as YDEGEE. The CDR3 runs 17 residues. With V trimmed by 2 bases and J by 3 bases, 9 bases remained unmatched. The chain's CDR3 is CASSFATGTGYYNEQFF. Written as DNA, the CDR3 is TGTGCCAGCAGCTTCGCCACCGGGACAGGGTACTACAATGAGCAGTTCTTC.

This sequence joins TRBV7-8 and TRBJ2-7; 15 bases agree with TRBD2. Germline V gene lookup returns CDR1 SGHVS and CDR2 FQNEAQ. The CDR3 contains 14 residues. With V trimmed by 6 bases and J by 7 bases, 4 bases remained unmatched. DNA for the CDR3: TGTGCCAGCAGTCTGGGACTAGCGGGAGGTGAGCAGTACTTC. Protein product: CASSLGLAGGEQYF.

Comment on this clone: Other nucleotide sequences from this sample produce the same CDR3. The V call is TRBV7-9, the J call TRBJ2-5; unclear D gene. CDR1 and CDR2 from the germline V gene are SEHNR and FQNEAQ (reference sequence). V was cut by 0 bases and J by 4 bases, with 6 bases left in between. This CDR3 region has 13 residues. The CDR3 DNA is TGTGCCAGCAGCTTAGCAGGGTCAGAGACCCAGTACTTC. It specifies CASSLAGSETQYF.

The chain couples TRBV4-2 to TRBJ2-7, with no clear D. Trimming took off 0 bases at V and 2 bases at J, with 14 bases between the two ends. This CDR3 is built from 16 residues. CDR1 LGHNA and CDR2 YNFKEQ come from the germline V gene. The CDR3 DNA follows: TGTGCCAGCAGCCAAGAAAAGGGTAGCTCCGCCTACGAGCAGTACTTC. Encoded protein: CASSQEKGSSAYEQYF.

The genes are TRBV30 and TRBJ1-1, with D possibly being TRBD1 (6 bases). The CDR3 has 13 amino acids. Germline V gene sequence: CDR1 GTSNPN, CDR2 SVGIG (reference sequence). The V end was cut by 5 bases, the J end by 1 base, with 11 bases between. The CDR3 DNA reads TGTGCCTGGTTTGCCAGGGGGAACACTGAAGCTTTCTTT. It is translated as CAWFARGNTEAFF.

The CDR3: CASTGRGNTEAFF. The CDR3 coding sequence is TGTGCCAGCACTGGCAGGGGGAACACTGAAGCTTTCTTT. V and J are TRBV6-5 and TRBJ1-1; tentative D call: TRBD1 (6 bases). This CDR3 is built from 13 residues. CDR1 is MNHEY, CDR2 SVGAGI, per germline. V was trimmed by 7 bases and J by 1 base, leaving 10 bases between them.

The rearrangement uses TRBV4-1 and TRBJ2-5, with 8 bases aligning to TRBD1. The ends lost 2 bases at V and 5 bases at J; junction bases unmatched: 22. The CDR3 sequence is 20 residues long. Per germline, CDR1 MGHRA and CDR2 YSYEKL. The CDR3 DNA follows: TGCGCCAGCAGCCAACCTCATTCGAAAAGGACAGGGAGGTTCGGGGAGACCCAGTACTTC. Protein product: CASSQPHSKRTGRFGETQYF.

V gene TRBV9 combines with J gene TRBJ2-7, with D tentatively TRBD1 (7 bases). This CDR3 spans 16 amino acids. Germline V lookup: CDR1 SGDLS, CDR2 YYNGEE. V lost 0 bases to trimming and J lost 3 bases, with 16 bases between them. The chain's CDR3 is CASSVDPGGRYYEQYF. The CDR3, as DNA: TGTGCCAGCAGCGTAGACCCAGGGGGGCGGTACTACGAGCAGTACTTC. The full variable domain, completed using reference TRBV9 and TRBJ2-7, is DSGVTQTPKHLITATGQRVTLRCSPRSGDLSVYWYQQSLDQGLQFLIQYYNGEERAKGNILERFSAQQFPDLHSELNLSSLELGDSALYFCASSVDPGGRYYEQYFGPGTRLTVT.

The V and J genes are TRBV7-3 and TRBJ2-2; 12 nucleotides agree with TRBD1. V dropped 5 bases and J dropped 6; count of bases not matched to a gene: 7. This CDR3 contains 16 residues. Germline values: CDR1 SGHTA, CDR2 FQGTGA. In DNA form, the CDR3 reads TGTGCCAGCAGCAAACCGGGACAGGGGGCTTCCGGGGAGCTGTTTTTT. Translation: CASSKPGQGASGELFF.

This chain joins TRBV7-8 and TRBJ2-7; D possibly corresponds to TRBD2 (5 bases). V was shortened by 5 bases and J by 3 bases, with 17 bases between the two germline ends. This CDR3 is 15 amino acids long. Germline CDR1 is SGHVS and CDR2 is FQNEAQ. CDR3 residues: CASSESPATSYEQYF. The CDR3 DNA sequence: TGTGCCAGCAGCGAAAGTCCGGCTACTAGCTACGAGCAGTACTTC.

This clone was counted only a few times. The V and J genes are TRBV10-2 and TRBJ2-1, with 9 bases fitting TRBD2. Germline CDR1 and CDR2: WSHSY and SAAADI. This CDR3 has 15 amino acids. Unmatched junction bases numbered 9, after V lost 6 bases and J lost 6 bases. The CDR3 reads CASRVAGVLSNEQFF. CDR3 bases: TGCGCCAGCAGGGTAGCGGGAGTTTTATCCAATGAGCAGTTCTTC.